Here is one T cell receptor (beta chain) with its context. Generated by immunoSEQ multiplex PCR, the TCRdb table keeps only in-frame clones and is missing some. The sample yields some 120,000 clones, 85% to 95% seen once. The CDR3 consists of 13 residues. Unmatched junction bases numbered 7, after V lost 6 bases and J lost 5 bases. This sample is part of a study of control samples from healthy donors and cancer patients. This chain connects TRBV12-3 or TRBV12-4 to TRBJ2-7, with TRBD2 matching over 7 bases. This sequence was found in a man aged 50 to 59 with head and neck cancer. The sample was PBMCs. CDR3: CASSGTKRDEQYF. In DNA form, the CDR3 reads TGTGCCAGCAGCGGGACTAAAAGAGACGAGCAGTACTTC.